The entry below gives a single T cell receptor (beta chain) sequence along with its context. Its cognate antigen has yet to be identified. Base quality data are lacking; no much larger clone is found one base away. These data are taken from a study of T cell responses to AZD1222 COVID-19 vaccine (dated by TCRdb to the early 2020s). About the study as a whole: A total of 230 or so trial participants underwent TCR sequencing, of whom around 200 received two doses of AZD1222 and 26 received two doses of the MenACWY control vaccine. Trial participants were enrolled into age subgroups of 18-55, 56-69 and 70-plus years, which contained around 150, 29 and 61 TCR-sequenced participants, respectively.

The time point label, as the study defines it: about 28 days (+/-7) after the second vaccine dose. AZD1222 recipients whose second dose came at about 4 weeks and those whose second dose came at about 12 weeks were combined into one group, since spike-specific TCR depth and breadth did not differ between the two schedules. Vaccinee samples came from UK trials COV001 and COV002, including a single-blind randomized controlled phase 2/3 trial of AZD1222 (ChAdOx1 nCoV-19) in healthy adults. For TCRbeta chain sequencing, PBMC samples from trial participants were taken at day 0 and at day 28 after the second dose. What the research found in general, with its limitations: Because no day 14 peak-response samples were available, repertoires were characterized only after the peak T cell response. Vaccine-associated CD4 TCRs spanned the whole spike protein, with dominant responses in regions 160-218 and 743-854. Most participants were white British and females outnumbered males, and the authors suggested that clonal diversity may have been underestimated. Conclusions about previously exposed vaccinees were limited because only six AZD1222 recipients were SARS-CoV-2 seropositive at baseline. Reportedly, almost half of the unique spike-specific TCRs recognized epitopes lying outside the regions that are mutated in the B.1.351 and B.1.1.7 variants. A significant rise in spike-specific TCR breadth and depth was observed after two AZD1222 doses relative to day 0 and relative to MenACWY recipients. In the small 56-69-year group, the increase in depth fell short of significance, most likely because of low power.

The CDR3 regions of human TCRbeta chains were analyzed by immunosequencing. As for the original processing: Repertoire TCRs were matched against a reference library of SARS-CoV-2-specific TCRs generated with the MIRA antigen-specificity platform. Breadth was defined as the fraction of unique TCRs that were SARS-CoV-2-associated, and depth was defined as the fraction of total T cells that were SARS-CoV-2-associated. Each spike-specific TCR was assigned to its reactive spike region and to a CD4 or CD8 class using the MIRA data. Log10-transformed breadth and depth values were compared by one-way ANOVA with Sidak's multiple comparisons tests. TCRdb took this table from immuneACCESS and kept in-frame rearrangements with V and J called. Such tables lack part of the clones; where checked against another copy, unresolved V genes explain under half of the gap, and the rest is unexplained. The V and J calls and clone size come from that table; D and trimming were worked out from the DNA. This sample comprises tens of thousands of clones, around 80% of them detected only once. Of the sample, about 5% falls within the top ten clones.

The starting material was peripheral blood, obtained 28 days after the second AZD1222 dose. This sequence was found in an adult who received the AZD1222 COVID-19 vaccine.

The CDR3 region: CASSDSPDNSGNTIYF. DNA sequence: TGTGCCAGCAGTGACTCCCCGGACAACTCTGGAAACACCATATATTTT. This chain is built from TRBV6-4 and TRBJ1-3, with TRBD1 tentatively as D gene (5 bases match). There are 16 amino acids in the CDR3, from cysteine to phenylalanine inclusive. The entry retains the CDR3 DNA only, 48 bases that are in frame from base 1. V loses 0 bases of germline sequence and J loses 0 bases, and the interval between the two ends is 9 bases. In the germline V gene, CDR1 corresponds to MRHNA and CDR2 to SNTAGT.